This T cell receptor beta chain appears in the sequencing data of a study of identical twins. In germline, CDR1 is SGHDT, CDR2 YYEEEE. CDR3 length equals 13 residues. The J segment lost 3 bases and the V segment lost 5 bases, leaving 3 bases of the junction unmatched. Findings and caveats of the study: Beta out-of-frame sequences displayed a weaker excess of sharing between twins. Whereas memory repertoires showed no such difference, abundant cord blood beta clonotypes carried fewer insertions.

In the case of this clonotype: Its antigen is unidentified.

A universal primer site was added by template switching, and unique molecular identifiers were carried by the cDNA. Each CDR3 protein gets one entry after TCRdb re-called the 5' RACE reads with MiXCR. This sample has roughly 750,000 distinct CDR3 sequences, with 21% found just once. In addition, the sample was reused for a study of T cells expressing NK-cell markers. That source notes: The eight sequenced donors comprised seven who were HCMV-seropositive and one who was seronegative.

The chain carries TRBV5-6 and TRBJ2-5; 8 bases are a match to TRBD1. The sample taken for sequencing was PBMCs. This receptor was obtained from a woman in her late teens or twenties in good health. This CDR3 reads CASRKQGEETQYF. Here the CDR3 DNA reads TGTGCCAGCAGGAAACAGGGGGAAGAGACCCAGTACTTC.